Sequencing of this TCR beta chain was carried out in a study of T-cell memory formation after mild COVID-19. Study summary: Among the donors, TCR clusters were largely specific to each donor.

This CDR3 region has 14 residues. CDR1 SGHRS and CDR2 YFSETQ come from the germline V gene. V was clipped by 0 bases and J by 2 bases, with 7 bases between them. MiXCR, applied by TCRdb to the 5' RACE reads, yields one record per CDR3 protein. Here the sample spans approximately 500,000 distinct CDR3 sequences, approximately 25% being singletons. Concerning this clonotype: Its antigen is still unknown.

General study points: Shrinking CD4+ clones resided mostly in CM and EM, and CD8+ ones in EMRA. The appearance of some responding clones in pre-infection memory suggested that cross-reactive memory joined. Day 15 to 85 contracting clones showed balanced CD4/CD8; later expanders leaned CD4+.

This chain links TRBV5-1 with TRBJ2-3, with D unresolved. The sample consisted of PBMCs or a T cell subset sorted from them (not recorded which). The sequence came from an adult woman who had mild COVID-19 (a few samples of this study predate the infection). Cell type and time point are not known. CDR3 sequence reads: CASSLALHTDTQYF. As DNA, the CDR3 is TGCGCCAGCAGCTTGGCCCTCCACACAGATACGCAGTATTTT.